This T cell receptor beta chain was recovered during a study of technical replicates of blood from a few donors. V was trimmed by 3 bases and J by 0 bases, leaving 15 bases between them. The CDR3 is 16 residues long. CDR1 is MGHRA, CDR2 YSYEKL, per germline. The protocol was immunoSEQ multiplex PCR, while the TCRdb copy is restricted to in-frame clones and leaves out a portion. The sample includes 55,000 to 80,000 clones, roughly 93% seen only once; the top ten take 0.2% to 0.3%. This receptor was taken from a human donor in good health. Sequences were obtained from T cells isolated from PBMCs. J is TRBJ2-7 and V is TRBV4-1; a weak D match, TRBD2 (5 bases). Written as DNA, the CDR3 is TGCGCCAGCAGCCACCCTTCTGGAGGCACCTCCTACGAGCAGTACTTC. Protein product: CASSHPSGGTSYEQYF.